This TCR beta chain was documented in a study of blood T cell repertoires in COVID-19. Across the study: COVID-19 samples, acute and convalescent, were from the United States, Italy and Spain. The analysed material was cDNA or gDNA that came from T cells, B-cell-depleted T cells, or PBMCs.

Authors' data handling: Amplifying reference gene primers gave estimates of nucleated cell counts. The assay was immunoSEQ multiplex PCR, and TCRdb's table has in-frame clones only and misses some. V, J and clone size are taken as reported in that table, and D and trimming were inferred from the DNA itself. The profile shows around 140,000 clones, approximately 85% of them singletons. This clone has only one observation. What was sequenced was peripheral blood. The receptor's source is a man between 65 and 80 years old with acute or convalescent COVID-19.

CDR3 region: CASSWGQGGDYEQYF. In nucleotides, the CDR3 is TGCGCCAGCAGCTGGGGACAGGGGGGAGACTACGAGCAGTACTTC. This chain uses TRBV5-1 with TRBJ2-7, with TRBD1 matching over 11 bases. Germline CDR1 and CDR2: SGHRS and YFSETQ. This CDR3 spans 15 amino acids. Trimming cost V 3 bases and J 3 bases; bases outside gene matches: 5.